This T cell receptor beta chain was obtained from a study of blood T cell repertoires in COVID-19. Looking at the study overall: The United States, Italy and Spain were the sources of the acute and convalescent COVID-19 samples. PBMCs, B-cell-depleted T cells, or T cells were the source of the cDNA or gDNA that made up the material.

The V and J ends lost 6 bases and 2 bases, in that order; junction bases with no gene match: 8. Germline V gene data show CDR1 as SGHDT and CDR2 as YYEEEE. The CDR3 length is 14 residues. Per the study methods: Quantification of nucleated cells was approximated via reference gene primer amplification. The method was immunoSEQ multiplex PCR; TCRdb's version includes in-frame clones alone and lacks a portion of them. V and J calls and clone size are those listed in that table; D and trimming were worked out from the DNA. The sample shows roughly 74,000 clones, 88% of them seen only once. The receptor's source is an elderly woman with active or convalescent COVID-19. V and J are TRBV5-6 and TRBJ2-7; 7 nucleotides line up with TRBD1. The specimen was peripheral blood. CDR3 region: CASTPGDRAYEQYF. For the CDR3, the DNA is TGTGCCAGCACCCCCGGGGACAGAGCCTACGAGCAGTACTTC.